The next 5 T cell receptor beta chains were all read from a single sample in a study of CD8+ T cells in alopecia areata. Treatment noted: oral pan-JAK inhibitor, 5-10 mg twice daily. TCR sequencing used cDNA made by reverse transcription of extracted RNA. Generated by immunoSEQ multiplex PCR, the TCRdb table keeps only in-frame clones and is missing some. Of some 80,000 clones in the sample, approximately 66% are singletons; the top ten hold 23%. The sample consisted of CD8+ T cells sorted from blood, taken at week 24, from a patient treated with tofacitinib. Receptors originate from a human donor with alopecia areata.

This chain joins TRBV9 and TRBJ2-1; D is perhaps TRBD2 (5 bases). The CDR3 is 14 amino acids. V was trimmed by 6 bases and J by 4 bases, leaving 14 bases between them. Germline CDR1 reads SGDLS; CDR2 reads YYNGEE. DNA for the CDR3: TGTGCCAGCACACGGGATTCCCTGTACAATGAGCAGTTCTTC. It yields the protein CASTRDSLYNEQFF.

The V gene is TRBV2, the J gene TRBJ2-5, with D hard to call. Per the germline V gene, CDR1 is SNHLY and CDR2 is FYNNEI. This CDR3 comprises 13 residues. V lost 2 bases and J 4 bases, leaving 8 bases between the germline ends. The CDR3 is CASSESQPETQYF. Here the CDR3 DNA reads TGTGCCAGCAGTGAATCTCAGCCAGAGACCCAGTACTTC.

The rearrangement links TRBV27 to TRBJ2-2, with 9 nucleotides matching TRBD2. CDR1 is MNHEY, CDR2 SMNVEV, per germline (reference sequence). The J segment lost 11 bases and the V segment lost 3 bases, leaving 4 bases of the junction unmatched. This CDR3 spans 13 amino acids. The CDR3, as DNA: TGTGCCAGCAGTTTGGGACTAGCCCTTGAGCTGTTTTTT. It is translated as CASSLGLALELFF.

This chain uses TRBV9 with TRBJ1-2, with unresolved D. Germline CDR1 is SGDLS and CDR2 is YYNGEE. This CDR3 comprises 14 residues. Trimming left V 0 bases short and J 7 bases short, with 13 bases between. The CDR3 protein is CASSVGPGTLGYTF. CDR3 bases: TGTGCCAGCAGCGTAGGCCCGGGAACCCTTGGCTACACCTTC.

The chain couples TRBV14 to TRBJ2-7; D call uncertain. Germline V gene data show CDR1 as SGHDN and CDR2 as FVKESK. V dropped 3 bases and J dropped 2 bases, with 8 bases sitting between them. This CDR3 is 13 amino acids long. CDR3 sequence reads: CASSHPETYEQYF. The CDR3 DNA reads as TGTGCCAGCAGCCACCCAGAAACCTACGAGCAGTACTTC.